Reported below is one T cell receptor beta chain. Its recognized antigen is unknown. No quality values exist for individual bases; no much larger clone is one base distant. Graves' hyperthyroidism was defined as stable when no progression to ophthalmopathy occurred over 18 months of follow-up. Hyperthyroidism patients were aged 18 to 65 years and newly diagnosed, with disease duration of less than 2 months. Any patient with an uncontrolled infection, another autoimmune disease, pregnancy or lactation was excluded. Diagnoses were based on clinical symptoms, serum thyroxine and TRAb, thyroid ultrasound and orbital computed tomography. PBMCs were separated from under 12 ml of fresh peripheral blood using Ficoll-Paque density gradient centrifugation. Total RNA was extracted using Trizol reagent, and RNA quality was assessed on an Agilent 2100 Bioanalyzer. This sample was taken from a study of T cells in Graves' hyperthyroidism and ophthalmopathy (dated by TCRdb to the late 2010s). Broadly, across the study: Peripheral blood samples were taken at the time of initial diagnosis, prior to any treatment. After sampling, hyperthyroidism patients received methimazole starting at 30 mg daily, and ophthalmopathy patients received high-dose intravenous methylprednisolone. According to the paper, TCR Vbeta CDR3 sequencing was carried out on 120 to 150 peripheral blood samples, which came from approximately 41 ophthalmopathy, some 73 hyperthyroidism and about 17 progressor patients. Prospective prediction of ophthalmopathy was tested in an independent validation cohort of fewer than 20 hyperthyroidism patients and around 16 patients who later progressed to ophthalmopathy. To identify TCR V-J signatures that set the groups apart, the researchers used a discovery cohort of 100 patients, made up of under 45 with Graves' ophthalmopathy and 57 with stable Graves' hyperthyroidism. For training and testing, the 80 to 100 patients in the discovery cohort were randomly divided in a 7:3 ratio. The study also compared thyroid tissue and blood T-cell repertoires from about six Graves' hyperthyroidism patients.

CDR1 and CDR2 are drawn from the germline V gene: LGHNT, FRNRAP. The CDR3 sequence holds 13 residues, the cysteine and phenylalanine included. Only CDR3 DNA is held: 39 bases, read in frame from base 1. V drops 1 base and J drops 11 bases, leaving 12 bases in between. The TCR beta CDR3 regions were amplified from the RNA transcripts. For the first round of RT-PCR on the TCR CDR3, the HTBI primer set was used together with the Qiagen OneStep RT-PCR kit. Libraries were constructed in a second round of multiplex PCR, after which size selection and purification were performed. Paired-end sequencing of the libraries was performed with 100 bp reads on an Illumina HiSeq2000. The study's own analysis went as follows. Raw data were processed with SOAPnuke, discarding reads with adapters, uncalled bases, mean Phred below 15, or no exact constant-primer or identifier match. High-quality paired reads were merged using COPE v1.2.5, and each unique nucleotide sequence was defined as a clonotype. MiTCR v1.1 was used to align clonotypes to the IMGT TRBV, TRBD and TRBJ reference segments. The analysis was restricted to V-J combinations with a frequency above 0.0001, which together covered about 99% of the repertoires. A TCS score was defined as the ratio between F50 (clonal expansion) and ExV (chaos), using BLOSUM62-based TCRdist between CDR3 peptides within each V-J. Welch's t-statistics and random forest reduced around 520 V-J features to roughly 13, which were used in a naive Bayes classifier (R e1071). TCRdb reran the public reads through fastp at Q25 and MiXCR, keeping productive beta chains. Merged by CDR3 protein, the rows form single entries marked with the most common genes and DNA. These V and J calls originate from TCRdb's pipeline instead of the authors' own analysis. Here the sample has approximately 510,000 distinct CDR3 sequences; about 20% occur a single time. About 26% of the sample comes from the top ten.

Findings and caveats that apply to the study as a whole: Most expanded thyroid clonotypes (frequency above 0.001) were also detected in blood, a finding suggesting that blood repertoires may reflect thyroid immune responses. Sample size was not statistically predetermined, and blinding of investigators to group allocation was not performed. In validation, the model predicted progression to ophthalmopathy a median of around six months before onset, with around 70% sensitivity and roughly 72% specificity. A model built on a 13 V-J signature distinguished ophthalmopathy from stable hyperthyroidism, reaching over 85% sensitivity and 81.08% specificity in cross-validation and 80%/75% in testing.

The receptor was derived from a man between 18 and 35 years old with Graves' hyperthyroidism. The sequence is built from TRBV12-5 and TRBJ1-5; the D gene is perhaps TRBD1, on 5 matching bases. The material sequenced was blood. DNA sequence: TGTGCTAGTGGTTTGGACGGGGGGTTGGCCCAGCATTTT. The resulting protein is CASGLDGGLAQHF. When the CDR3 is completed using the reference TRBV12-5 and TRBJ1-5 genes on either side, the full variable domain is DARVTQTPRHKVTEMGQEVTMRCQPILGHNTVFWYRQTMMQGLELLAYFRNRAPLDDSGMPKDRFSAEMPDATLATLKIQPSEPRDSAVYFCASGLDGGLAQHFGDGTRLSIL.